The clone carrying this T cell receptor (beta chain) was observed a single time. The length of the CDR3 is 10 residues. V lost 6 bases, J lost 10 bases, and 5 bases stayed unmatched. The germline gives CDR1 DFQATT, CDR2 SNEGSKA (reference sequence). Authors' analysis steps: Nucleated cell number was recorded as an estimate derived from reference gene primer amplification. Libraries were prepared by immunoSEQ multiplex PCR; TCRdb keeps only in-frame clonotypes and omits some of them. V and J calls and clone size are given by that table; D and trimming were obtained from the DNA. The table shows over 200,000 clones, with approximately 79% occurring only once. The data belong to a study of blood T cell repertoires in COVID-19. The wider study: Samples of COVID-19 (acute and convalescent) were obtained from the United States, Italy and Spain.

Input material: peripheral blood. This chain uses TRBV20-1 with TRBJ1-1, with TRBD1 identical over 7 bases. The sequence was obtained from a human donor in a cohort sampled during active COVID-19. The CDR3 region is CSADRRVAFF. In nucleotides, the CDR3 is TGCAGTGCGGACAGGCGCGTAGCTTTCTTT.